This TCR beta chain was retrieved from a study of cytomegalovirus exposure and HLA in healthy donors. Study-wide findings and caveats: In an earlier analysis, productive rearrangement rates for most beta V segments clustered near 87% or 30%.

Trimming pared 7 bases from V and 1 base from J, leaving 13 bases between. The germline V gene has CDR1 LGHNA and CDR2 YNFKEQ. The CDR3 totals 14 residues. A multiplex PCR was run with 60 Vbeta primers and 13 Jbeta primers. Using immunoSEQ multiplex PCR, the repertoire was profiled, and TCRdb retains in-frame clones only, with some absent. Of under 150,000 clones in the sample, roughly 79% were seen once. In the case of this clone: Its antigen is not identified.

This TCR was sampled from a man under 40 in good health and CMV-seronegative. This chain links TRBV4-2 with TRBJ1-1; TRBD1 is a possible D gene (5 bases). Sequenced material: PBMCs. CDR3 protein: CASNRATGNTEAFF. The CDR3 coding sequence is TGTGCCAGCAACAGAGCTACAGGGAACACTGAAGCTTTCTTT.